This is a list of T cell receptor beta chains from one sample in a study of glioma-infiltrating T cells. MiXCR, applied by TCRdb to the multiplex PCR reads, yields one record per CDR3 protein. The data show some 110,000 distinct CDR3 sequences, with roughly 24% seen just once and roughly 15% held by the top ten. Specimen: glioma tissue, nonneoplastic brain tissue, or PBMCs (not recorded which). These receptors were collected from a human donor with low-grade glioma or glioblastoma, undergoing nonglioma brain surgery, or in good health (not recorded which). CDR3s include the opening cysteine and the closing phenylalanine or tryptophan. Each record gives: clone size, V gene, D gene, J gene, CDR3 protein, CDR3 DNA. A D gene is named only where the DNA matches it firmly. A clone size is listed for some rows: how often the clone was seen (once, few, many), or a class if it is expanded.

abundance: -
v_gene: TRBV12-3/TRBV12-4
d_gene: TRBD2
j_gene: TRBJ2-7
CDR3aa: CASSQGLAASYEQYF
CDR3nt: TGTGCCAGCAGCCAGGGACTAGCGGCCTCCTACGAGCAGTACTTC

abundance: many
v_gene: TRBV7-2
d_gene: -
j_gene: TRBJ2-7
CDR3aa: CASSLAVAGIYEQYF
CDR3nt: TGTGCCAGCAGCTTAGCAGTTGCGGGAATTTACGAGCAGTACTTC

abundance: -
v_gene: TRBV18
d_gene: TRBD2
j_gene: TRBJ2-7
CDR3aa: CASSPQREDEQYF
CDR3nt: TGTGCCAGCTCACCACAGCGGGAGGACGAGCAGTACTTC

abundance: many
v_gene: TRBV28
d_gene: TRBD2
j_gene: TRBJ2-7
CDR3aa: CASRATSGTYEQYF
CDR3nt: TGTGCCAGCAGAGCGACTAGCGGGACATACGAGCAGTACTTC

abundance: few
v_gene: TRBV12-3/TRBV12-4
d_gene: -
j_gene: TRBJ1-1
CDR3aa: CASSLLGGGSQAFF
CDR3nt: TGTGCCAGCAGTTTACTAGGCGGAGGGAGCCAAGCTTTCTTT

abundance: -
v_gene: TRBV9
d_gene: -
j_gene: TRBJ1-2
CDR3aa: CANSPLGGGIDGYTF
CDR3nt: TGTGCCAACAGCCCCCTCGGAGGGGGAATTGACGGCTACACCTTC

abundance: many
v_gene: TRBV6-1
d_gene: -
j_gene: TRBJ2-1
CDR3aa: CASTRDSYNEQFF
CDR3nt: TGTGCCAGCACCCGGGACTCCTACAATGAGCAGTTCTTC

abundance: many
v_gene: TRBV2
d_gene: TRBD2
j_gene: TRBJ2-3
CDR3aa: CASRRTSGGTDTQYF
CDR3nt: TGTGCCAGCAGACGCACTAGCGGGGGCACAGATACGCAGTATTTT

abundance: many
v_gene: TRBV4-3
d_gene: -
j_gene: TRBJ1-4
CDR3aa: CASSQGWQSEKLFF
CDR3nt: TGCGCCAGCAGCCAAGGCTGGCAGTCTGAAAAACTGTTTTTT

abundance: many
v_gene: TRBV28
d_gene: -
j_gene: TRBJ1-3
CDR3aa: CASSSQGWRGNTIYF
CDR3nt: TGTGCCAGCAGTTCCCAGGGTTGGCGGGGAAACACCATATATTTT

abundance: many
v_gene: TRBV7-2
d_gene: TRBD1
j_gene: TRBJ1-2
CDR3aa: CASFRSEGAAGYTF
CDR3nt: TGTGCCAGCTTCAGATCGGAGGGGGCGGCTGGCTACACCTTC